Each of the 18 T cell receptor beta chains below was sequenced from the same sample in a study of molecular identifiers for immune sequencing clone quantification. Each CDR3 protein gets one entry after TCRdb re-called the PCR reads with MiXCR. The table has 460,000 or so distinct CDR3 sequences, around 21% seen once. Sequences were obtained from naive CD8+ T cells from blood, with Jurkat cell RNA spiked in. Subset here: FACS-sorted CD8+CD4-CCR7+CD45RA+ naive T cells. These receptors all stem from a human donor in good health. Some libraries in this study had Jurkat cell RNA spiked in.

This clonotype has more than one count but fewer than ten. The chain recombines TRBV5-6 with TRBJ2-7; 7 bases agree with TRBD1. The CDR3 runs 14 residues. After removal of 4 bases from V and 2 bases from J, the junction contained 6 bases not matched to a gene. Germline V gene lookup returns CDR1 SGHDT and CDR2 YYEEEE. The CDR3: CASSPDRQTYEQYF. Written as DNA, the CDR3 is TGTGCCAGCAGCCCGGACAGGCAAACCTACGAGCAGTACTTC. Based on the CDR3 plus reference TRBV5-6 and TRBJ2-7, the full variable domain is DAGVTQSPTHLIKTRGQQVTLRCSPKSGHDTVSWYQQALGQGPQFIFQYYEEEERQRGNFPDRFSGHQFPNYSSELNVNALLLGDSALYLCASSPDRQTYEQYFGPGTRLTVT.

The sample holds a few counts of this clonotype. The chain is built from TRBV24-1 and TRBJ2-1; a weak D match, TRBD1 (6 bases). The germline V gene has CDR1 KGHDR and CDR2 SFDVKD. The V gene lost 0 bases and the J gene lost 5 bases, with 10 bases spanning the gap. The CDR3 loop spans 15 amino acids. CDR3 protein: CATSDLGDTDNEQFF. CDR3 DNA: TGTGCCACCAGTGATTTGGGGGACACGGACAATGAGCAGTTCTTC.

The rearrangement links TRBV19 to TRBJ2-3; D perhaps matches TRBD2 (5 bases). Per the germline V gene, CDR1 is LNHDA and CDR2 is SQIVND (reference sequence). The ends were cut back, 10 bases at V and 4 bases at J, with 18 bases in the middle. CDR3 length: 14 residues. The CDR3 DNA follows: TGTGCCATCCCCCCCGTCGGTAGCGCAGATACGCAGTATTTT. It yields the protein CAIPPVGSADTQYF.

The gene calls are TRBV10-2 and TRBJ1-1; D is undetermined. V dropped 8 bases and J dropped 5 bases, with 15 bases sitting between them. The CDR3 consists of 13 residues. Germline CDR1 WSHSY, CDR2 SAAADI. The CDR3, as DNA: TGCGCCAGCGCGGCAGGCCGTTTAACTGAAGCTTTCTTT. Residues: CASAAGRLTEAFF.

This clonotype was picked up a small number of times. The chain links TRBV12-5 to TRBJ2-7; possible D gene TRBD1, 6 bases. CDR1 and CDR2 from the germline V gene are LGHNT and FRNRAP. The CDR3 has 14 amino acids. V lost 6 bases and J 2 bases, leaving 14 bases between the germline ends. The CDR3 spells CASGEQGYPYEQYF. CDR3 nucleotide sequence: TGTGCTAGTGGGGAACAGGGTTATCCCTACGAGCAGTACTTC.

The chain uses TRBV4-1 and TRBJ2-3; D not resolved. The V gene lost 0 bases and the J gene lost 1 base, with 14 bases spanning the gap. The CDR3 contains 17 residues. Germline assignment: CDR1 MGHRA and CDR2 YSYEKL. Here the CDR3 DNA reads TGCGCCAGCAGCCAAGATATGTCCAATCAGGGCACAGATACGCAGTATTTT. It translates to CASSQDMSNQGTDTQYF.

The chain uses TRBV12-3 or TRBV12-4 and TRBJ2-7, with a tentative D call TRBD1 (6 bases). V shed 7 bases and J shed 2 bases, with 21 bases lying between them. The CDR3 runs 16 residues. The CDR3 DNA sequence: TGTGCCAGCACCTCCGGGACAAGGCGGATTGCCTACGAGCAGTACTTC. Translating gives CASTSGTRRIAYEQYF.

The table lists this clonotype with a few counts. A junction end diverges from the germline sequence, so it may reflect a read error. The chain's CDR3 is CSARDSSPSYNSPLHF. As DNA, the CDR3 is TGCAGTGCTCGAGACAGCTCCCCCTCCTATAATTCACCCCTCCACTTT. The chain carries TRBV20-1 and TRBJ1-6; a weak D match, TRBD1 (5 bases). The CDR3 loop spans 16 amino acids. Germline V gene sequence: CDR1 DFQATT, CDR2 SNEGSKA (reference sequence).

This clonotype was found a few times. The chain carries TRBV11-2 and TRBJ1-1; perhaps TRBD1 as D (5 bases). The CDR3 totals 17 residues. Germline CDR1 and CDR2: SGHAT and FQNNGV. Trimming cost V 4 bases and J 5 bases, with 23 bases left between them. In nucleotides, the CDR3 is TGTGCCAGCAGCTCCGCTCTAACGCCCGGGGGTCGGACTGAAGCTTTCTTT. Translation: CASSSALTPGGRTEAFF.

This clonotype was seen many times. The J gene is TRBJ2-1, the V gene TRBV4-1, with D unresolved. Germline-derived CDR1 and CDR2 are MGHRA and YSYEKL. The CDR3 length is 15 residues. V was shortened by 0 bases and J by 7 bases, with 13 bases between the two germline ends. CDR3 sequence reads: CASSQDNPTENEQFF. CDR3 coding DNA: TGCGCCAGCAGCCAAGATAACCCCACTGAGAATGAGCAGTTCTTC.

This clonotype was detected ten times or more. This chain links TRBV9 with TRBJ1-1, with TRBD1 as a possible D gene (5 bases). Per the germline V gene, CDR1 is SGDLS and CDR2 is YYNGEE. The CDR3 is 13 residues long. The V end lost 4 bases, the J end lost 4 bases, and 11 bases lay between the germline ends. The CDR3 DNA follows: TGTGCCAGCAGCACCGGGGGACCCACTGAAGCTTTCTTT. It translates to CASSTGGPTEAFF.

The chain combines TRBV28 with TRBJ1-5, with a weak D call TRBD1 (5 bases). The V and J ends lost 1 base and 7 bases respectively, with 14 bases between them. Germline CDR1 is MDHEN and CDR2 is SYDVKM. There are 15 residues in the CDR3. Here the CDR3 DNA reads TGTGCCAGCAGTTTATTTGTTAGGGGTGGGCAGCCCCAGCATTTT. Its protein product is CASSLFVRGGQPQHF.

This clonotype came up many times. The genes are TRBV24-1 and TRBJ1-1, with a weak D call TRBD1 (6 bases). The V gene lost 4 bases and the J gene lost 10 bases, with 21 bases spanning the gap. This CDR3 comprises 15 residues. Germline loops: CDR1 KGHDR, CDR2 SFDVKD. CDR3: CATSDPAGDPGGAFF. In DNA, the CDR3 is TGTGCCACCAGTGACCCGGCAGGGGACCCCGGCGGAGCTTTCTTT.

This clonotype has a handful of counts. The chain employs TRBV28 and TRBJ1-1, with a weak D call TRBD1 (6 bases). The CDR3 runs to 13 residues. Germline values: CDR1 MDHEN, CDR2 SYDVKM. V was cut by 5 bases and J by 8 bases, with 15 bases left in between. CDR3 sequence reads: CASSPPPGQEAFF. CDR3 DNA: TGTGCCAGCAGTCCACCTCCGGGACAAGAAGCTTTCTTT.

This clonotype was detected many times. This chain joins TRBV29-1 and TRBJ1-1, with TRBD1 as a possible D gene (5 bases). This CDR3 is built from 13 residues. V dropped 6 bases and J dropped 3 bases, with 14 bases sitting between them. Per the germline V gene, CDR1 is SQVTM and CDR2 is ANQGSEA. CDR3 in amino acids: CSVVMGDYTEAFF. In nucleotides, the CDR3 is TGCAGCGTGGTGATGGGGGATTACACTGAAGCTTTCTTT. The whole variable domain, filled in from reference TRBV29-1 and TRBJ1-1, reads SAVISQKPSRDICQRGTSLTIQCQVDSQVTMMFWYRQQPGQSLTLIATANQGSEATYESGFVIDKFPISRPNLTFSTLTVSNMSPEDSSIYLCSVVMGDYTEAFFGQGTRLTVV.

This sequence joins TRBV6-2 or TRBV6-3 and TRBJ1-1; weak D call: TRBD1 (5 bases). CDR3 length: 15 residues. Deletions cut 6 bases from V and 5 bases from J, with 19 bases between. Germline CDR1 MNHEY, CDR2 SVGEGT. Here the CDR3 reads CASRISGGRGTEAFF. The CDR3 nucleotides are TGTGCCAGCAGGATATCTGGAGGGAGGGGTACTGAAGCTTTCTTT.

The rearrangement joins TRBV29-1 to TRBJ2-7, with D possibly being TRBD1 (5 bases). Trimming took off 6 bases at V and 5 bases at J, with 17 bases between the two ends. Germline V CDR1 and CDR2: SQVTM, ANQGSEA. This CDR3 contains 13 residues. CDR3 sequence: CSVWTRNGNEQYF. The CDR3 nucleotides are TGCAGCGTCTGGACAAGGAATGGCAACGAGCAGTACTTC.

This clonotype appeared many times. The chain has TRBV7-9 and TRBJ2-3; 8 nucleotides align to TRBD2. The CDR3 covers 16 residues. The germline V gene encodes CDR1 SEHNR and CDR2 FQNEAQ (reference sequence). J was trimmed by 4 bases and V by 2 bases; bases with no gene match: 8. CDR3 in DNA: TGTGCCAGCAGCTTACACGCGGGAGGTGGTGCAGATACGCAGTATTTT. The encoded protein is CASSLHAGGGADTQYF.